These 29 T cell receptor beta chains were sequenced from one sample in a study of CD8 T cells in Susac syndrome. RNA in amounts of about 0.5 to 1 ug was reverse transcribed with random hexamers. TCRdb processed the immunoSEQ multiplex PCR reads anew with MiXCR; each CDR3 protein has one entry. The table has roughly 200,000 distinct CDR3 sequences, 85% to 95% seen once. The sequenced sample consisted of CD4+ T cells from PBMCs. These receptors were obtained from a human donor with Susac syndrome.

The chain couples TRBV30 to TRBJ2-2, with D hard to call. Between the trimmed V and J ends, which lost 0 bases and 7 bases, there was a span of 12 bases. Germline-derived CDR1 and CDR2 are GTSNPN and SVGIG (reference sequence). The CDR3 is made up of 14 amino acids. The CDR3 loop is CAWSVLQPGGELFF. CDR3 sequence (DNA): TGTGCCTGGAGTGTACTCCAGCCGGGCGGGGAGCTGTTTTTT.

The chain is built from TRBV2 and TRBJ1-2, with a tentative D call TRBD1 (6 bases). This CDR3 contains 14 residues. V dropped 10 bases and J dropped 6 bases, with 21 bases sitting between them. The germline CDR1 and CDR2 sequences are SNHLY and FYNNEI. DNA for the CDR3: TGTGCCACCTCCCCAAGGACAGCGGGGCATGGCTACACCTTC. It encodes CATSPRTAGHGYTF.

The chain couples TRBV18 to TRBJ2-4; TRBD1 aligns across 7 bases. Unmatched junction bases numbered 5, after V lost 2 bases and J lost 10 bases. This CDR3 is 13 amino acids long. Germline CDR1 and CDR2: KGHSH and LQKENI. The CDR3 nucleotides are TGTGCCAGCTCACCATCGGACAGGACGATTCAGTACTTC. This encodes CASSPSDRTIQYF.

The CDR3 sequence is CASSPEGGSYGYTF. The CDR3, as DNA: TGCGCCAGCAGCCCCGAAGGGGGATCCTATGGCTACACCTTC. The rearrangement links TRBV5-1 to TRBJ1-2, with D maybe TRBD1 (6 bases). Trimming took 4 bases from V and 4 from J, leaving 14 bases between them. The germline V gene encodes CDR1 SGHRS and CDR2 YFSETQ. This CDR3 contains 14 residues.

The genes are TRBV29-1 and TRBJ1-1; 8 nucleotides match TRBD1. Germline CDR1 is SQVTM and CDR2 is ANQGSEA. Germline trimming cut 8 bases from V and 7 bases from J; bases unmatched to any gene: 18. This CDR3 is built from 15 residues. CDR3 region: CSSSRDVDRGFEAFF. Here the CDR3 DNA reads TGCAGCTCCTCAAGGGACGTTGACAGGGGCTTTGAAGCTTTCTTT.

The V and J genes are TRBV12-3 or TRBV12-4 and TRBJ2-1, with D perhaps TRBD2 (6 bases). The CDR3 is 16 amino acids. The ends were cut back, 5 bases at V and 7 bases at J, with 21 bases in the middle. The CDR3 region has the DNA TGTGCCAGCAGTCAGAGACTAGTACTCCCGTGGAATGAGCAGTTCTTC. This translates into CASSQRLVLPWNEQFF.

The chain joins TRBV10-3 to TRBJ2-7, with 7 nucleotides matching TRBD1. There are 14 residues in the CDR3. The V gene's germline CDR1 is ENHRY and CDR2 SYGVKD. Trimming at V came to 3 bases and at J to 1 base, leaving 3 bases not matched to a gene. The chain's CDR3 is CAISEGTASYEQYF. CDR3 sequence (DNA): TGTGCCATCAGTGAAGGGACAGCTTCCTACGAGCAGTACTTC.

This sequence joins TRBV7-6 and TRBJ2-7; 7 bases match TRBD1. V shed 5 bases, J shed 7 bases, and the junction held 11 bases outside the gene matches. CDR3 size: 14 residues. Per the germline V gene, CDR1 is SGHVS and CDR2 is FNYEAQ. CDR3 sequence reads: CASSTGQSWTEQYF. CDR3 bases: TGTGCCAGCAGCACGGGACAGAGCTGGACGGAGCAGTACTTC.

The V and J genes are TRBV6-5 and TRBJ2-5; D gene uncertain. CDR3 length: 13 residues. Germline loops: CDR1 MNHEY, CDR2 SVGAGI. Trimming took 8 bases from V and 6 from J, leaving 16 bases between them. DNA of the CDR3: TGTGCCAGCTACGGACCGAAGGACCAGACCCAGTACTTC. This translates into CASYGPKDQTQYF.

The chain employs TRBV12-3 or TRBV12-4 and TRBJ1-1, with D maybe TRBD1 (6 bases). V lost 5 bases and J 11 bases, leaving 12 bases between the germline ends. This CDR3 contains 11 residues. The chain's CDR3 is CASSLTGNAFF. For the CDR3, the DNA is TGTGCCAGCAGTCTCACAGGGAATGCTTTCTTT.

The CDR3 loop is CASSRSTSTDTQYF. The CDR3 DNA is TGTGCCAGCAGTAGGAGTACTAGCACAGATACGCAGTATTTT. The chain employs TRBV2 and TRBJ2-3; no clear D. The CDR3 is 14 amino acids. Germline-derived CDR1 and CDR2 are SNHLY and FYNNEI. Trimming stripped 5 bases from V and 0 bases from J, with 9 bases between.

The V gene is TRBV5-1, the J gene TRBJ2-1, with TRBD2 identical over 8 bases. The CDR3 runs 16 residues. V gave up 2 bases and J gave up 4 bases; unmatched junction bases: 8. Germline CDR1 reads SGHRS; CDR2 reads YFSETQ. DNA for the CDR3: TGCGCCAGCAGCTTCCCTTTGACGGGGGGGTACAATGAGCAGTTCTTC. Translated: CASSFPLTGGYNEQFF. Looking up the rest from reference TRBV5-1 and TRBJ2-1 gives the full variable domain: KAGVTQTPRYLIKTRGQQVTLSCSPISGHRSVSWYQQTPGQGLQFLFEYFSETQRNKGNFPGRFSGRQFSNSRSEMNVSTLELGDSALYLCASSFPLTGGYNEQFFGPGTRLTVL.

The chain uses TRBV2 and TRBJ2-3, with D perhaps TRBD2 (5 bases). The CDR3 is 12 amino acids. The V and J ends lost 6 bases and 4 bases respectively, with 8 bases between them. Germline CDR1 SNHLY, CDR2 FYNNEI. CDR3 sequence reads: CASRPGSDTQYF. CDR3 nucleotides: TGTGCCAGCAGGCCGGGGTCAGATACGCAGTATTTT.

V is TRBV5-1 and J is TRBJ2-1; no clear D. This CDR3 has 15 amino acids. Trimming stripped 1 base from V and 0 bases from J, with 8 bases between. From germline, CDR1 is SGHRS and CDR2 YFSETQ. The CDR3: CASSLQSNSYNEQFF. The CDR3 DNA reads TGCGCCAGCAGCTTGCAGAGTAACTCCTACAATGAGCAGTTCTTC.

The V call is TRBV3-1, the J call TRBJ2-1; 9 bases are shared with TRBD2. This CDR3 contains 17 residues. V shed 0 bases, J shed 5 bases, and the junction held 8 bases outside the gene matches. Germline CDR1 is LGHDT and CDR2 is YNNKEL (reference sequence). CDR3 protein: CASSQDRGSGGNNEQFF. In DNA, the CDR3 is TGTGCCAGCAGCCAAGATCGAGGTAGCGGGGGAAACAATGAGCAGTTCTTC.

This clonotype was detected only once. The CDR3 here is CASSLPGAGGYEQYF. The CDR3 DNA sequence: TGTGCCAGCAGCCTCCCGGGTGCGGGGGGATACGAGCAGTACTTC. This chain links TRBV5-4 with TRBJ2-7; TRBD2 matches at 8 bases. Germline V gene sequence: CDR1 SGHNT, CDR2 YYREEE (reference sequence). The CDR3 extends over 15 amino acids. V trimming: 4 bases; J trimming: 4 bases; junction bases outside the gene matches: 10.

The J gene is TRBJ2-5, the V gene TRBV25-1; D is unresolved. The CDR3 extends over 14 amino acids. CDR1 is MGHDK and CDR2 is SYGVNS in the germline V gene. V was cut by 2 bases and J by 5 bases, with 12 bases left in between. The CDR3 protein is CASSEPPSGETQYF. The DNA for the CDR3 is TGTGCCAGCAGTGAACCCCCCTCTGGGGAGACCCAGTACTTC.

The chain couples TRBV3-1 to TRBJ2-7; no reliable D call. CDR1 is LGHDT, CDR2 YNNKEL, per germline (reference sequence). This CDR3 has 14 amino acids. With 2 bases removed from V and 1 base from J, the gap between germline ends came to 9 bases. CDR3 sequence (DNA): TGTGCCAGCAGCCAATGGGAAAAGTCCTACGAGCAGTACTTC. As protein: CASSQWEKSYEQYF.

This clonotype has a handful of counts. The chain joins TRBV24-1 to TRBJ1-2, with 8 bases fitting TRBD1. The CDR3 sequence is 13 residues long. Germline values: CDR1 KGHDR, CDR2 SFDVKD. The V segment lost 9 bases and the J segment 2 bases; nucleotides outside the gene matches: 4. The CDR3 DNA reads TGTGCCACCTCCAGGGGGCCCAACTATGGCTACACCTTC. Protein product: CATSRGPNYGYTF.

J is TRBJ1-2 and V is TRBV7-9, with D unresolved. Germline-derived CDR1 and CDR2 are SEHNR and FQNEAQ (reference sequence). Between the trimmed V and J ends, which lost 8 bases and 7 bases, there was a span of 14 bases. CDR3 length: 12 amino acids. The CDR3 reads CASRDVGVGYTF. The CDR3 DNA reads TGTGCCAGCCGCGACGTAGGAGTTGGCTACACCTTC.

This chain uses TRBV29-1 with TRBJ2-1, with 7 bases that match TRBD2. This CDR3 is built from 13 residues. J was trimmed by 7 bases and V by 2 bases; bases with no gene match: 5. The germline gives CDR1 SQVTM, CDR2 ANQGSEA. This CDR3 is CSVETSAGNEQFF. CDR3 sequence (DNA): TGCAGCGTTGAAACTAGCGCTGGAAATGAGCAGTTCTTC.

The gene calls are TRBV10-3 and TRBJ2-7; 9 bases fit TRBD1. V shed 8 bases and J 7 bases; nucleotides not matched to a gene: 6. There are 12 residues in the CDR3. Looked up from germline, CDR1 is ENHRY and CDR2 is SYGVKD. The CDR3 coding sequence is TGTGCCATCGGCCGGGACAGGGAAGAGCAGTACTTC. Amino acids: CAIGRDREEQYF.

V gene TRBV5-6 combines with J gene TRBJ2-6; D is tentatively TRBD1 or TRBD2 (5 bases each). Trimming removed 4 bases from V and 0 bases from J, with 14 bases in between. The germline CDR1 and CDR2 sequences are SGHDT and YYEEEE. The CDR3 loop spans 17 amino acids. In DNA form, the CDR3 reads TGTGCCAGCAGCCCGATGGGGGAGAGCTCTGGGGCCAACGTCCTGACTTTC. Translation gives CASSPMGESSGANVLTF. Based on the CDR3 plus reference TRBV5-6 and TRBJ2-6, the full variable domain is DAGVTQSPTHLIKTRGQQVTLRCSPKSGHDTVSWYQQALGQGPQFIFQYYEEEERQRGNFPDRFSGHQFPNYSSELNVNALLLGDSALYLCASSPMGESSGANVLTFGAGSRLTVL.

V usage is TRBV4-3 and J usage is TRBJ1-2, with 7 bases lining up with TRBD1. Germline loops: CDR1 LGHNA, CDR2 YSLEER. This CDR3 is 14 amino acids long. Unmatched junction bases numbered 8, after V lost 6 bases and J lost 4 bases. CDR3 sequence (DNA): TGCGCCAGCAGACGACAGGGCGGAAGCTATGGCTACACCTTC. This sequence encodes CASRRQGGSYGYTF.

The chain has TRBV5-1 and TRBJ1-2; the D gene is possibly TRBD1 (6 bases). The V end lost 1 base, the J end lost 0 bases, and 16 bases lay between the germline ends. The germline CDR1 and CDR2 sequences are SGHRS and YFSETQ. CDR3 length: 17 amino acids. The CDR3: CASSLLLGGKTNYGYTF. CDR3 in DNA: TGCGCCAGCAGCTTGTTATTAGGGGGGAAGACTAACTATGGCTACACCTTC.

CDR3: CAIRGTDYGYTF. In DNA, the CDR3 is TGTGCCATCAGAGGGACAGACTATGGCTACACCTTC. This chain joins TRBV10-3 and TRBJ1-2, with TRBD1 matching over 7 bases. CDR1 is ENHRY and CDR2 is SYGVKD in the germline V gene. Losses at the gene ends were 6 bases for V and 3 bases for J; bases not matched to a gene: 1. The CDR3 runs 12 residues.

V and J are TRBV5-6 and TRBJ1-5; tentatively, D is TRBD1 (5 bases). Germline CDR1 reads SGHDT; CDR2 reads YYEEEE. The CDR3 consists of 14 residues. Trimming left V 0 bases short and J 5 bases short, with 9 bases between. CDR3 coding DNA: TGTGCCAGCAGCTTGGTGGGGGTGGATCAGCCCCAGCATTTT. Translating it yields CASSLVGVDQPQHF.

The chain combines TRBV24-1 with TRBJ2-7; D gene unclear. Trimming left V 6 bases short and J 3 bases short, with 11 bases between. CDR3 length equals 13 residues. The germline V gene has CDR1 KGHDR and CDR2 SFDVKD. CDR3 DNA sequence: TGTGCCACCAGTTTGTCCTTTTTCTACGAGCAGTACTTC. It codes for CATSLSFFYEQYF.

In this sample, this clonotype turned up once. The chain carries TRBV7-9 and TRBJ1-1; D gene uncertain. CDR3 length equals 17 residues. Per the germline V gene, CDR1 is SEHNR and CDR2 is FQNEAQ (reference sequence). Trimming removed 2 bases at V and 5 bases at J, with 21 bases between. CDR3 amino acids: CASSLKSWQLRGTEAFF. The CDR3 DNA follows: TGTGCCAGCAGCTTAAAGTCTTGGCAGCTTAGAGGGACTGAAGCTTTCTTT.